This entry concerns a single T cell receptor (beta chain). Its antigen target is currently unknown. The junction departs from the called germline gene at one end, perhaps through a read error. Preparation of the library involved multiplex PCR. Sequencer: Illumina HiSeq 2500. TCRbeta libraries were constructed through three rounds of nested PCR with primers (Table S4) according to protocols adapted from ARM-PCR. Before sequencing, PCR products in the 200-500 bp range were cut out of the gel and cleaned up using the QIAquick gel extraction kit. The original pipeline was this. Reads were cleaned using Trimmomatic, were merged into complete CDR3 sequences using FLASH, and were assigned to V(D)J germline segments using MiTCR. Clonal diversity was computed as the inverse Simpson's index with VDJtools. In-frame sequences lacking a premature stop codon were counted as productive reads. Through fastp at Q25 and MiXCR, TCRdb rebuilt clones from the public reads, retaining in-frame beta chains. Every entry covers one CDR3 protein and lists the most common genes and DNA from its rows. TCRdb's processing, not the authors' own work, is the source of the V and J calls. The sample table shows tens of thousands of distinct CDR3 sequences, and approximately 79% are seen once. About an eighth of the sample belongs to the ten largest clones.

This record belongs to a study of tumor and adjacent non-tumor tissue in lung cancer (dated by TCRdb to 2017 to 2018). As for the study more broadly: The cohort included about eleven adenocarcinoma, 2 squamous cell carcinoma and 1 small cell lung cancer patients. A few dozen paired specimens, one tumor and one normal lung sample per patient, were profiled by TCRbeta CDR3 sequencing. The study compared bulk TCRbeta repertoires from lung tumor tissue and matched distant non-tumor lung tissue of about 15 lung cancer patients. The 15 or so patients were aged roughly 30 to 85 years, included some 10 men and 5 women, and had TNM stage I to III disease. Sequencing produced 125,075,908 productive TCRbeta reads in total, an average of about 4 million reads per sample.

CDR1 and CDR2 are read off the germline V gene as SGHRS and YFSETQ. Taken from cysteine to phenylalanine, the CDR3 has 13 residues. The DNA shown is the 39-base CDR3, in frame from base 1. Summary of the overall study and its limitations: Significantly higher TCR diversity (inverse Simpson) was observed in tumor tissue than in normal lung tissue (roughly 390 vs 170, P = 0.0075, Mann-Whitney U test). Only 15 or so patients were included in the cohort, and the need for larger samples and more detailed clinical data was noted by the authors. In normal lung, the top 100 clones accounted for a significantly larger cumulative share of the repertoire than in tumor tissue. TCR diversity was significantly higher in younger patients, and greater tumor TCR diversity was associated with shorter overall survival and shorter disease-free survival. Peripheral blood was not sequenced, so blood TCRbeta repertoires in these lung cancer patients were not examined. Neither the sequencing platform nor unique molecular identifiers are mentioned in the methods.

RNA was isolated from bulk, unsorted tissue, and RNA quality was assessed with a NanoDrop ND-1000 and an Agilent 2100. All donors had newly diagnosed lung cancer, had not received prior chemotherapy, and were admitted for thoracic surgery in China between August and November 2014. Patients who had received previous radiotherapy or chemotherapy, or who had another concurrent cancer, were excluded from the study. Surgical tissue pieces of 1-2 cm3 were preserved in RNAlater solution and were kept at -80 degrees C until use. The sequencing input was lung tumor tissue. This chain joins TRBV5-1 to TRBJ2-1; the D gene identity is not certain. The clonotype was recovered from a woman aged 45-65 years with non-small cell lung cancer. The bases read TGCGCCAGCAGCTTGGAACCTTACAATAAGCAGTTCTTC. It specifies CASSLEPYNKQFF.